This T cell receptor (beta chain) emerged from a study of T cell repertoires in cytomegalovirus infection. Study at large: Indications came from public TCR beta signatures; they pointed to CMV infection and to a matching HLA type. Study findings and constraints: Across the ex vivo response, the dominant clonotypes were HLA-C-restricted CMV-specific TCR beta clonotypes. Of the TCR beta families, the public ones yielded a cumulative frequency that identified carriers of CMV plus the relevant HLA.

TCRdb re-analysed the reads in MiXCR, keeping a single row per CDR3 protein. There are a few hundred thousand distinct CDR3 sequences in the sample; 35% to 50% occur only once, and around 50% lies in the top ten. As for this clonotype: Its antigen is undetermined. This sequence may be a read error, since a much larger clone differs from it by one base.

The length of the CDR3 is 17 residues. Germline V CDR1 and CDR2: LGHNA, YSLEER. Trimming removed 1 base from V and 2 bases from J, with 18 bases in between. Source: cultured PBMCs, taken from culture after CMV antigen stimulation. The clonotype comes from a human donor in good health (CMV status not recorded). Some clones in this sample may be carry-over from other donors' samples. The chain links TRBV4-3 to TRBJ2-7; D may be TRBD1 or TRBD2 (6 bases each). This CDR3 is CASSQVVTGGSPYEQYF. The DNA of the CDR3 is TGCGCCAGCAGCCAAGTTGTGACAGGAGGGTCCCCCTACGAGCAGTACTTC.